This entry concerns a single T cell receptor beta chain. Other DNA sequences in the same sample also yield this CDR3. This specimen comes from a study of blood T cell repertoires in COVID-19. Overall study: The United States, Italy and Spain provided the acute and convalescent COVID-19 samples. T cells, B-cell-depleted T cells, or PBMCs provided the cDNA or gDNA that served as material.

Original handling: It was from reference gene primer amplification that nucleated cell counts were estimated. The repertoire was sequenced with immunoSEQ multiplex PCR; TCRdb's copy has only in-frame clones and lacks some. D and trimming come from the DNA, and the V and J calls and clone size come from that table. The sample consists of about 400,000 clones, 85% to 90% of them appearing once. Sequenced sample: peripheral blood. The sequence derives from a woman aged 25 to 45 with acute or convalescent COVID-19.

DNA of the CDR3: TGTGCCAGCTCACCGGGACTAGCGGACTACAATGAGCAGTTCTTC. Protein product: CASSPGLADYNEQFF. The chain recombines TRBV18 with TRBJ2-1; 11 nucleotides agree with TRBD2. Per the germline V gene, CDR1 is KGHSH and CDR2 is LQKENI. V was pared by 3 bases and J by 3 bases, with 1 base of the junction left unmatched. The CDR3 is made up of 15 amino acids.